The sequence of this TCR beta chain was determined in a study of memory CD4+ T cells and cytomegalovirus serostatus. Study conclusions and caveats: CMV serostatus prediction reached median AUC roughly 0.95, or 0.91 with US-trained model.

Sequencing was performed with immunoSEQ multiplex PCR; in TCRdb, only in-frame clones are kept and a portion is missing. The sample lists 61,000 or so clones; roughly 80% were seen once. CDR1 is SGHNT, CDR2 YYREEE, per germline (reference sequence). The CDR3 has 16 residues. V dropped 5 bases and J dropped 4; count of bases not matched to a gene: 7. The sort gate was single viable CD3+CD4+CD8-CD45RO+ cells for memory CD4+ T cells. Of note for this clone: The target antigen is unknown.

Sequencing was carried out using memory CD4+ T cells from blood. The V call is TRBV5-4, the J call TRBJ2-3; TRBD2 aligns across 13 bases. The receptor's source is an adult in good health and CMV-seronegative. Some clones in this sample may be carry-over from other donors' samples. The CDR3 protein is CASRPRTSGSADTQYF. For the CDR3, the DNA is TGTGCCAGCAGACCCCGGACTAGCGGGAGTGCAGATACGCAGTATTTT.